This TCR beta chain was captured in a study of blood T cell repertoires in COVID-19. Study-level background: COVID-19 samples, acute and convalescent, were from the United States, Italy and Spain. T cells, B-cell-depleted T cells, or PBMCs provided the cDNA or gDNA that served as material.

The germline CDR1 and CDR2 sequences are MGHDK and SYGVNS. The V gene lost 3 bases and the J gene lost 0 bases, with 18 bases spanning the gap. The CDR3 contains 18 residues. Using immunoSEQ multiplex PCR, the repertoire was profiled, and TCRdb retains in-frame clones only, with some absent. The sample shows around 450,000 clones, approximately 90% of them seen only once. The clonotype was recovered from a woman between 25 and 40 years old with acute or convalescent COVID-19. The specimen sequenced was peripheral blood. The V and J genes are TRBV25-1 and TRBJ2-1, with D tentatively TRBD1 (6 bases). As DNA, the CDR3 is TGTGCCAGCAGTGACAACAGGGAAAAGCTGAGCTCCTACAATGAGCAGTTCTTC. Residues: CASSDNREKLSSYNEQFF.